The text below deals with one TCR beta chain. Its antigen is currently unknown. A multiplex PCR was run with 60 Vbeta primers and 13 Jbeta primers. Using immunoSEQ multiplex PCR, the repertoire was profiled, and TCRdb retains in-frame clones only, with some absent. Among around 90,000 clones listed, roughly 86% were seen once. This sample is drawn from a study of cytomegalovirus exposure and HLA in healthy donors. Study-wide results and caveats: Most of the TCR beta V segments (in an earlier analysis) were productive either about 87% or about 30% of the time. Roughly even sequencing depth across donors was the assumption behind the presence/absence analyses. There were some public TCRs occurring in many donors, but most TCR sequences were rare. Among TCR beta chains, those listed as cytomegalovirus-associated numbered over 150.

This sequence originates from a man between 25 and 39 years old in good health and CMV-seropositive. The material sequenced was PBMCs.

The CDR3 sequence is CASRSGTGHVNEQFF. The CDR3 nucleotides read TGCGCCAGCAGATCCGGGACAGGCCACGTGAATGAGCAGTTCTTC. This sequence joins TRBV10-2 and TRBJ2-1, with 8 bases identical to TRBD1. Germline values: CDR1 WSHSY, CDR2 SAAADI. Trimming at V came to 6 bases and at J to 7 bases, leaving 11 bases not matched to a gene. The CDR3 sequence is 15 residues long.